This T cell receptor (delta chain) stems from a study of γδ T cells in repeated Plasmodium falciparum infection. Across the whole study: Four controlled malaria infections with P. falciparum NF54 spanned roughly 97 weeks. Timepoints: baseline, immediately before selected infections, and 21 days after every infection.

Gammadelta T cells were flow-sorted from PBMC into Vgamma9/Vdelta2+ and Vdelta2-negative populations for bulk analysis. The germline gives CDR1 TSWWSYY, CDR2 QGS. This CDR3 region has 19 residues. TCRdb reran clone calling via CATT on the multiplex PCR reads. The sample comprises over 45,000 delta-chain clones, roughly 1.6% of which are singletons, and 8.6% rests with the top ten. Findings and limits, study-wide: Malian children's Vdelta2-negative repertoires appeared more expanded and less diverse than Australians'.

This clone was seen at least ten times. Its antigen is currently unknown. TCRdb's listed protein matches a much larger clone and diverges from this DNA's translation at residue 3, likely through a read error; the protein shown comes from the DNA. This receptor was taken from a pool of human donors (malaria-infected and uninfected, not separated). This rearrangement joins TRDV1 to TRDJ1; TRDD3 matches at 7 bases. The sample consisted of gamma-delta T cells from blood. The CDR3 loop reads CAIGEPMLPLGVDTDKLIF. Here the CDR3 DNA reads TGTGCTATTGGGGAACCTATGCTCCCCCTGGGGGTCGACACCGATAAACTCATCTTT.